This T cell receptor beta chain came from a study of cytomegalovirus exposure and HLA in healthy donors. Study-wide context: There were 117 million unique TCR beta sequences, drawn from around 180 million T cells, in an earlier analysis.

Findings and limits, study-wide: Cytomegalovirus association was assigned to about 150 TCR beta chains. Most subjects' HLA-A and HLA-B alleles were reportedly predicted from TCR beta sequences.

Donors had nominal health at sampling but likely had unrecorded immune exposures. A multiplex PCR was run with 60 Vbeta primers and 13 Jbeta primers. Assay: immunoSEQ multiplex PCR; the TCRdb copy retains only in-frame clones and omits some. The table records 95,000 to 100,000 clones, roughly 79% of them present only once. There are a few counts of this clone. Its antigen is unidentified. CDR1 and CDR2 from the germline V gene are LGHNA and YSLEER. This CDR3 region has 16 residues. V dropped 0 bases and J dropped 3 bases, with 14 bases sitting between them. The V and J genes are TRBV4-3 and TRBJ1-2; TRBD1 might be the D (6 bases). This sequence originates from a man between 40 and 49 years old in good health and CMV-seronegative. The sample comprised PBMCs. This CDR3 reads CASSQDPRGSYYGYTF. CDR3 bases: TGCGCCAGCAGCCAAGATCCCAGGGGATCTTACTATGGCTACACCTTC.